This entry describes one TCR beta chain. Its antigen is currently unknown. The sample carries other DNA sequences with the same CDR3. This specimen belongs to a study of shared clonotypes between healthy human individuals. V was pared by 4 bases and J by 4 bases, with 6 bases of the junction left unmatched. Germline-derived CDR1 and CDR2 are SGDLS and YYNGEE. The CDR3 loop spans 14 amino acids. TCRdb's table, derived via immunoSEQ multiplex PCR, lists solely in-frame clones and lacks some. The data hold around 1.6 million clones, with under 99% observed a single time. The study, taken as a whole, reports: For naive CD4 cells, approximately 4.8% of clonotypes were shared across a few donors. Relative to memory subsets, naive subsets generally showed larger estimated richness. A limitation of the genetic and exposure-history diversity represented arose from few donors. Clonotypes not shared had lower generation probabilities than those common to all four donors.

This clonotype was obtained from a man aged 25-45 years in good health. V gene TRBV9 combines with J gene TRBJ2-7, with 9 bases aligning to TRBD2. The specimen was naive CD4+ T cells sorted from blood. Indicated subset: CD45RA+ positively selected. CDR3 sequence reads: CASSPGLASYEQYF. DNA for the CDR3: TGTGCCAGCAGCCCAGGACTAGCGTCATACGAGCAGTACTTC.